This T cell receptor beta chain was recorded in a study of T-cell memory formation after mild COVID-19. Study-wide results and caveats: There were some responding clones in pre-infection memory, which suggested that cross-reactive memory had joined.

5'RACE primed at constant segments yielded TCR alpha and TCR beta cDNA libraries bearing sample barcodes and UMIs. TCRdb ran MiXCR on the 5' RACE reads and lists one entry per CDR3 protein. The data hold fewer than 600,000 distinct CDR3 sequences, with about 22% observed a single time. CDR3 length: 14 residues. CDR1 and CDR2 (germline): SQVTM, ANQGSEA. The V and J ends lost 7 bases and 0 bases respectively, with 14 bases between them. There are many counts of this clonotype. Its target is unknown. The sample taken for sequencing was PBMCs or a T cell subset sorted from them (not recorded which). This receptor was identified in an adult woman who had mild COVID-19 (a few samples of this study predate the infection). Cell type and time point are not known. The J gene is TRBJ2-3, the V gene TRBV29-1; D might be TRBD1 or TRBD2, each matching 5 bases. The CDR3 region has the DNA TGCAGCGGGAAAGACGGGGCCAGCACAGATACGCAGTATTTT. It yields the protein CSGKDGASTDTQYF.